This entry is about one T cell receptor beta chain. Its antigen target is currently unknown. Base qualities are not recorded, but no much larger clone differs from it by a single base. This entry belongs to a study of blood T cell repertoires in COVID-19 (dated by TCRdb to about 2020). In terms of the full investigation: Samples from collaborators originated in the United States, Italy and Spain and spanned both the acute and convalescent phases of COVID-19. Deeply sampled blood TCRbeta repertoires from subjects exposed to, actively infected with, or recovered from COVID-19 were included in the dataset. Samples were obtained from the ongoing ImmuneRACE study (first 160 participants) and from about 1,300 subjects provided by 6 global collaborators. The material from the prospective study consisted of cDNA or gDNA derived from T cells, B-cell-depleted T cells, or PBMCs. The repertoires were released in a freely available public database meant as a resource for research on the immune response to SARS-CoV-2. The sample metadata nearly always contained a de-identified subject ID, COVID-19 status, age in years and sex. Where HLA class I and class II types were available, the types were taken from metadata supplied by the sample provider, not from assay-based typing. The research as a whole found: The amount of clinical and demographic metadata varied by source and participant and was provided uncurated.

Collaborating institutions collected whole blood in K2EDTA tubes following their own protocols. For TCRbeta analysis, collaborators shipped samples as frozen whole blood, isolated PBMCs, or DNA extracted from either of those sample types. TCRbeta CDR3 regions were amplified from genomic DNA by means of the immunoSEQ Assay, a bias-controlled multiplex PCR. The authors' pipeline ran thus. Nucleated cell counts per sample were estimated from amplification of reference gene primers within the assay. Sequence reads were collapsed and filtered to measure the absolute abundance of every unique TCRbeta CDR3 rearrangement. Productive Simpson clonality was computed per sample as the square root of Simpson's diversity index over productive rearrangements. The table was pulled from immuneACCESS by TCRdb, which kept in-frame rearrangements only. Such tables lose some clones; where checked, under half of the loss comes from unresolved V genes, and the rest has no known cause. For V, J and clone size, that table is used; D and trimming come from the DNA. Counted in this sample were around 190,000 clones; less than 85% of them appeared once. Of the sample, around 12% falls within the top ten clones.

Per the germline V gene (reference sequence), SEHNR is the CDR1 and FQNEAQ is the CDR2. From the cysteine up to the phenylalanine, the CDR3 has a length of 13 residues. Only CDR3 DNA remains: 39 bases, in frame from the first base. V and J lose 3 bases and 3 bases, and a span of 9 bases separates them. The origin of this receptor is a woman aged 45-60 years with acute or convalescent COVID-19. The rearrangement combines TRBV7-9 with TRBJ2-7; a confident D gene designation cannot be given. Sequences were obtained from peripheral blood. This receptor has the CDR3 CASSLAVNYEQYF. The sequenced DNA is TGTGCCAGCAGCTTGGCGGTTAACTACGAGCAGTACTTC.